Below, 17 T cell receptor beta chains from the same sample are listed, as sequenced in a study of response to subunit inactivated influenza vaccine. Via MiXCR, TCRdb re-called the RT-PCR reads, giving one row per CDR3 protein. The data contain 450,000 to 550,000 distinct CDR3 sequences, about 25% of them singletons. The material sequenced was CD4+ T cells sorted from PBMCs, taken 5 days after vaccination. All receptors derive from a man aged 45-65 years who received an inactivated influenza vaccine.

This chain joins TRBV20-1 and TRBJ2-3; the D gene is possibly TRBD2 (5 bases). Trimming removed 0 bases from V and 1 base from J, with 11 bases in between. This CDR3 is 15 amino acids long. The germline CDR1 and CDR2 sequences are DFQATT and SNEGSKA (reference sequence). CDR3 coding DNA: TGCAGTGCTAGAGATCCCCTAGCTGGCACAGATACGCAGTATTTT. It translates to CSARDPLAGTDTQYF.

This clonotype was seen a handful of times. This chain uses TRBV2 with TRBJ2-7; D not certain. This CDR3 spans 11 amino acids. Deletions cut 6 bases from V and 4 bases from J, with 7 bases between. Germline CDR1 is SNHLY and CDR2 is FYNNEI. The CDR3 is CASRGEYEQYF. CDR3 coding DNA: TGTGCCAGCAGGGGCGAGTACGAGCAGTACTTC. Based on the CDR3 plus reference TRBV2 and TRBJ2-7, the full variable domain is EPEVTQTPSHQVTQMGQEVILRCVPISNHLYFYWYRQILGQKVEFLVSFYNNEISEKSEIFDDQFSVERPDGSNFTLKIRSTKLEDSAMYFCASRGEYEQYFGPGTRLTVT.

This clonotype was observed a handful of times. The chain links TRBV12-3 or TRBV12-4 to TRBJ1-1; D is possibly TRBD1 (6 bases). Trimming stripped 5 bases from V and 2 bases from J, with 12 bases between. CDR3 length: 14 amino acids. The CDR3 bases are TGTGCCAGCAGTCCGGACAGAGATAACACTGAAGCTTTCTTT. Amino acids: CASSPDRDNTEAFF.

The rearrangement joins TRBV5-4 to TRBJ1-2; 10 positions agree with TRBD1. CDR1 is SGHNT and CDR2 is YYREEE in the germline V gene (reference sequence). The CDR3 extends over 15 amino acids. After removal of 0 bases from V and 4 bases from J, the junction contained 3 bases not matched to a gene. CDR3 region: CASSLAGQGIYGYTF. The CDR3 nucleotides are TGTGCCAGCAGCTTGGCGGGACAGGGGATCTATGGCTACACCTTC.

The CDR3 loop reads CSVEGSIANTEAFF. CDR3 DNA sequence: TGCAGCGTTGAAGGTTCGATAGCAAACACTGAAGCTTTCTTT. This chain links TRBV29-1 with TRBJ1-1; no definite D call. Germline CDR1 and CDR2: SQVTM and ANQGSEA. Trimming took 1 base from V and 2 from J, leaving 11 bases between them. The CDR3 is made up of 14 amino acids.

This chain connects TRBV14 to TRBJ2-1; 7 bases align to TRBD2. The germline CDR1 and CDR2 sequences are SGHDN and FVKESK. The trim removed 5 bases at V and 0 bases at J, leaving 10 bases unmatched. The CDR3 contains 17 residues. DNA of the CDR3: TGTGCCAGCAGCTTCCAAGGCGGGGGAGACTCCTACAATGAGCAGTTCTTC. It translates to CASSFQGGGDSYNEQFF.

The J gene is TRBJ2-1, the V gene TRBV7-2; unclear D gene. The germline V gene has CDR1 SGHTA and CDR2 FQGNSA. The V end lost 1 base, the J end lost 7 bases, and 8 bases lay between the germline ends. The CDR3 sequence is 13 residues long. DNA of the CDR3: TGTGCCAGCAGCTTAGAACGGTTTAATGAGCAGTTCTTC. Protein: CASSLERFNEQFF. Full variable domain (missing parts from reference TRBV7-2 and TRBJ2-1): GAGVSQSPSNKVTEKGKDVELRCDPISGHTALYWYRQSLGQGLEFLIYFQGNSAPDKSGLPSDRFSAERTGGSVSTLTIQRTQQEDSAVYLCASSLERFNEQFFGPGTRLTVL.

This chain uses TRBV6-5 with TRBJ2-3; 8 nucleotides match TRBD2. The V gene end was trimmed by 2 bases and the J gene end by 5 bases; junction bases not matched to a gene: 9. Germline assignment: CDR1 MNHEY and CDR2 SVGAGI. CDR3 size: 16 residues. The CDR3 DNA sequence: TGTGCCAGCAGTTACGTCGCGGGGGGAACAATAGATACGCAGTATTTT. Translating it yields CASSYVAGGTIDTQYF.

The sample holds a few counts of this clonotype. V and J are TRBV6-1 and TRBJ1-1; 9 nucleotides line up with TRBD1. The germline gives CDR1 MNHNS, CDR2 SASEGT. The V segment lost 5 bases and the J segment 4 bases; nucleotides outside the gene matches: 5. The CDR3 is made up of 14 amino acids. CDR3 loop: CASSQRDRVTEAFF. The CDR3 DNA reads TGTGCCAGCAGTCAACGGGACAGGGTCACTGAAGCTTTCTTT.

The table lists this clonotype with a few counts. The chain couples TRBV6-2 or TRBV6-3 to TRBJ1-5, with D uncertain. The germline gives CDR1 MNHEY, CDR2 SVGEGT. The CDR3 extends over 12 amino acids. The V gene lost 6 bases and the J gene lost 7 bases, with 10 bases spanning the gap. CDR3 region: CASSAVVQPQHF. In DNA, the CDR3 is TGTGCCAGCAGCGCCGTCGTCCAGCCCCAGCATTTT.

This clonotype was detected a few times. V usage is TRBV29-1 and J usage is TRBJ2-3; TRBD2 matches at 10 bases. J was trimmed by 6 bases and V by 1 base; bases with no gene match: 10. Germline assignment: CDR1 SQVTM and CDR2 ANQGSEA. The CDR3 spans 16 residues. CDR3 region: CSVEASAGGTWDTQYF. The CDR3 DNA reads TGCAGCGTTGAAGCCTCAGCGGGAGGGACTTGGGATACGCAGTATTTT.

This clonotype was recorded a few times. The rearrangement uses TRBV20-1 and TRBJ1-1; D gene unclear. Deletions cut 6 bases from V and 4 bases from J, with 18 bases between. CDR3 length equals 14 residues. Germline lookup yields CDR1 DFQATT and CDR2 SNEGSKA (reference sequence). CDR3 loop: CSALPLKTATEAFF. The CDR3 DNA follows: TGCAGTGCCCTCCCTTTGAAGACGGCCACTGAAGCTTTCTTT.

This clonotype has only a few counts. The chain combines TRBV20-1 with TRBJ2-3, with 13 bases aligning to TRBD2. Unmatched junction bases numbered 11, after V lost 6 bases and J lost 5 bases. Germline assignment: CDR1 DFQATT and CDR2 SNEGSKA (reference sequence). The length of the CDR3 is 16 residues. CDR3 sequence: CSALIWTSGSGDTQYF. CDR3 sequence (DNA): TGCAGTGCATTAATCTGGACTAGCGGGAGTGGAGATACGCAGTATTTT.

J is TRBJ2-3 and V is TRBV20-1; TRBD2 might be the D (6 bases). The CDR3 extends over 16 amino acids. Per the germline V gene, CDR1 is DFQATT and CDR2 is SNEGSKA (reference sequence). Trimming took off 3 bases at V and 0 bases at J, with 16 bases between the two ends. CDR3 region: CSARVSSVSSTDTQYF. CDR3 coding DNA: TGCAGTGCTAGGGTCTCTAGCGTATCTAGCACAGATACGCAGTATTTT.

This sequence joins TRBV7-9 and TRBJ1-1; D is unclear. There are 14 residues in the CDR3. From germline, CDR1 is SEHNR and CDR2 FQNEAQ (reference sequence). V lost 5 bases and J 4 bases, leaving 14 bases between the germline ends. The CDR3: CASSAPDGGTEAFF. CDR3 nucleotide sequence: TGTGCCAGCAGCGCCCCGGATGGAGGCACTGAAGCTTTCTTT.

Ten or more counts support this clonotype. The V gene is TRBV20-1, the J gene TRBJ2-4; D remains ambiguous. This CDR3 is built from 17 residues. Germline assignment: CDR1 DFQATT and CDR2 SNEGSKA (reference sequence). V was cut by 2 bases and J by 4 bases, with 21 bases left in between. CDR3 amino acids: CSARSGRPILNKNIQYF. CDR3 sequence (DNA): TGCAGTGCTAGATCAGGACGTCCAATCCTAAATAAAAACATTCAGTACTTC.

This clonotype was recorded a few times. The V and J genes are TRBV20-1 and TRBJ2-1; a weak D match, TRBD1 (6 bases). The length of the CDR3 is 15 residues. Trimming took off 5 bases at V and 5 bases at J, with 19 bases between the two ends. The germline V gene has CDR1 DFQATT and CDR2 SNEGSKA (reference sequence). The CDR3 region has the DNA TGCAGTGCTGCTACTTGGGCAGGGGTCGACAATGAGCAGTTCTTC. Its translation is CSAATWAGVDNEQFF.